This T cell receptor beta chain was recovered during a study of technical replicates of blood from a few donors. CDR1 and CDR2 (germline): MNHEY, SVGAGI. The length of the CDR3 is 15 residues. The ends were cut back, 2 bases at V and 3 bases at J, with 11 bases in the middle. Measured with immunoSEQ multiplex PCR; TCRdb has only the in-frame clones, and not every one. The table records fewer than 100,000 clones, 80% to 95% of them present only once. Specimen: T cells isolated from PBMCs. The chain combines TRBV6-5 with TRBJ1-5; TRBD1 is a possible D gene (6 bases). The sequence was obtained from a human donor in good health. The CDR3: CASSYRGGVNQPQHF. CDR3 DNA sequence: TGTGCCAGCAGTTACCGGGGGGGCGTCAATCAGCCCCAGCATTTT.